This is a list of T cell receptor beta chains from one sample in a study of blood T cell repertoires in COVID-19. TCRdb's table, derived via immunoSEQ multiplex PCR, lists solely in-frame clones and lacks some. Among around 400,000 clones, 88% were seen once, and the ten largest hold roughly 1.4%. Input material: PBMCs or T cells enriched from blood (not recorded which). These receptors all come from a woman in her late teens or twenties who had been exposed to COVID-19. CDR3s include the opening cysteine and the closing phenylalanine or tryptophan. Fields, in order: V gene, clone size, D gene, J gene, CDR3 DNA, CDR3 protein. A D gene is named only where the DNA matches it firmly. Rows give clone size only sometimes, using once, few, many, or a class for an expanded clone.

v_gene: TRBV7-9; abundance: .; d_gene: .; j_gene: TRBJ1-2; CDR3nt: TGTGCCAGCAGCTTAGGATCCCCCAGGGTAGCGGGGGGCTATGGCTACACCTTC; CDR3aa: CASSLGSPRVAGGYGYTF
v_gene: TRBV18; abundance: .; d_gene: TRBD1; j_gene: TRBJ1-4; CDR3nt: TGTGCCAGCTCACCCGGGACAGCAACTAATGAAAAACTGTTTTTT; CDR3aa: CASSPGTATNEKLFF
v_gene: TRBV4-1; abundance: .; d_gene: TRBD1; j_gene: TRBJ1-2; CDR3nt: TGCGCCAGCAGCCAACCGAACAGGGGGAACTATGGCTACACCTTC; CDR3aa: CASSQPNRGNYGYTF
v_gene: TRBV3-1/TRBV3-2; abundance: once; d_gene: .; j_gene: TRBJ1-2; CDR3nt: TGTGCCAGCAGCGGAACCTCTGCGGTTTATGGCTATGGCTACACCTTC; CDR3aa: CASSGTSAVYGYGYTF
v_gene: TRBV7-8; abundance: .; d_gene: TRBD1; j_gene: TRBJ1-2; CDR3nt: TGTGCCAGCAGCTTAGCGTCGCGGCAGGGGGGACGCGATGGCTACACCTTC; CDR3aa: CASSLASRQGGRDGYTF
v_gene: TRBV30; abundance: .; d_gene: .; j_gene: TRBJ1-1; CDR3nt: TGTGCCTGGTCGGGAGAGACAGCGTCGAACACTGAAGCTTTCTTT; CDR3aa: CAWSGETASNTEAFF
v_gene: TRBV24-1; abundance: .; d_gene: TRBD1; j_gene: TRBJ1-2; CDR3nt: TGTGCCACCAGTGGGGGGACAGGGGGAAACTATGGCTACACCTTC; CDR3aa: CATSGGTGGNYGYTF
v_gene: TRBV6-2/TRBV6-3; abundance: .; d_gene: TRBD1; j_gene: TRBJ2-7; CDR3nt: TGTGCCAGCAGTCCATCGACAGGGACGGTGTTGCAGTACTTC; CDR3aa: CASSPSTGTVLQYF
v_gene: TRBV5-1; abundance: .; d_gene: TRBD2; j_gene: TRBJ2-1; CDR3nt: TGCGCCAGCAGCTCTCCGACTAGCGGGAGGGAAAGTGAGCAGTTCTTC; CDR3aa: CASSSPTSGRESEQFF
v_gene: TRBV7-9; abundance: .; d_gene: .; j_gene: TRBJ1-2; CDR3nt: TGTGCCAGCAGCTTATTGCAGGTGGAGTTAGAGGGCTATGGCTACACCTTC; CDR3aa: CASSLLQVELEGYGYTF
v_gene: TRBV24-1; abundance: .; d_gene: .; j_gene: TRBJ2-3; CDR3nt: TGTGCCACCGCTAGGGGAAGCACAGATACGCAGTATTTT; CDR3aa: CATARGSTDTQYF
v_gene: TRBV6-5; abundance: few; d_gene: TRBD1; j_gene: TRBJ1-3; CDR3nt: TGTGCCAGCAGTTATCAGGGGGCGAAGGGAAACACCATATATTTT; CDR3aa: CASSYQGAKGNTIYF
v_gene: TRBV5-1; abundance: .; d_gene: .; j_gene: TRBJ2-7; CDR3nt: TGCGCCAGCAGCTTGGACGCGGCCCATCTCTACGAGCAGTACTTC; CDR3aa: CASSLDAAHLYEQYF
v_gene: TRBV18; abundance: .; d_gene: TRBD1; j_gene: TRBJ2-1; CDR3nt: TGTGCCAGCTCACCCCGGGACAGCTCCTACAATGAGCAGTTCTTC; CDR3aa: CASSPRDSSYNEQFF
v_gene: TRBV25-1; abundance: .; d_gene: .; j_gene: TRBJ2-7; CDR3nt: TGTGCCAGCAGTGAATCTAATAAAAGGGGGGGCCCCTACGAGCAGTACTTC; CDR3aa: CASSESNKRGGPYEQYF
v_gene: TRBV4-1; abundance: .; d_gene: TRBD2; j_gene: TRBJ2-3; CDR3nt: TGCGCCAGCAGCCAACCACTAGCGGTGCCTAGCACAGATACGCAGTATTTT; CDR3aa: CASSQPLAVPSTDTQYF
v_gene: TRBV12-3/TRBV12-4; abundance: once; d_gene: .; j_gene: TRBJ1-6; CDR3nt: TGTGCCAGCCGCCCACTCGAGGGTTCACCCCTCCACTTT; CDR3aa: CASRPLEGSPLHF
v_gene: TRBV27; abundance: .; d_gene: .; j_gene: TRBJ1-2; CDR3nt: TGTGCCAGCAGCCTAGGGTTAAGGACAGCTAACTATGGCTACACCTTC; CDR3aa: CASSLGLRTANYGYTF
v_gene: TRBV7-6; abundance: few; d_gene: TRBD1; j_gene: TRBJ1-1; CDR3nt: TGTGCCAGCAGCGTAGGGACAGGGATGGGCACTGAAGCTTTCTTT; CDR3aa: CASSVGTGMGTEAFF
v_gene: TRBV28; abundance: .; d_gene: TRBD2; j_gene: TRBJ2-7; CDR3nt: TGTGCCAGCAGTTCAGAACGACTAGCGCTTAAGTACGAGCAGTACTTC; CDR3aa: CASSSERLALKYEQYF
v_gene: TRBV27; abundance: .; d_gene: TRBD1; j_gene: TRBJ1-1; CDR3nt: TGTGCCAGCAGGATCTCCGGGACAGGGGGCCGGAACACTGAAGCTTTCTTT; CDR3aa: CASRISGTGGRNTEAFF
v_gene: TRBV7-3; abundance: once; d_gene: .; j_gene: TRBJ1-2; CDR3nt: TGTGCCAGCAGCTTATCCCCGGGAGGAGGTGGCTACACCTTC; CDR3aa: CASSLSPGGGGYTF